The 9 T cell receptor beta chains in this list originate from one sample, sequenced in a study of T cell repertoires in cytomegalovirus infection. One entry per CDR3 protein, called by TCRdb with MiXCR from the reads. The table lists 570,000 or so distinct CDR3 sequences, 40% of them singletons. What these receptors recognize is not known. The material was cultured PBMCs, obtained from culture after CMV antigen stimulation. Receptor source: a human donor in good health (CMV status not recorded). Some clones in this sample may be carry-over from other donors' samples.

The rearrangement uses TRBV4-1 and TRBJ2-7; TRBD2 matches at 9 bases. The trim removed 4 bases at V and 2 bases at J, leaving 6 bases unmatched. Germline V lookup: CDR1 MGHRA, CDR2 YSYEKL. The CDR3 spans 15 residues. CDR3 nucleotides: TGCGCCAGCAGCCCATCCAGCGGGGGGCCCTACGAGCAGTACTTC. This translates into CASSPSSGGPYEQYF.

In this sample, this clonotype turned up a few times. The V gene is TRBV20-1, the J gene TRBJ2-3; 9 nucleotides align to TRBD2. Germline loops: CDR1 DFQATT, CDR2 SNEGSKA (reference sequence). The CDR3 spans 13 residues. Losses at the gene ends were 4 bases for V and 4 bases for J; bases not matched to a gene: 3. CDR3 sequence (DNA): TGCAGTGCTATCGGACTAGCGTCAGATACGCAGTATTTT. Translating it yields CSAIGLASDTQYF.

V gene TRBV18 combines with J gene TRBJ2-7, with no clear D. V lost 3 bases, J lost 3 bases, and 15 bases lay in between. In germline, CDR1 is KGHSH, CDR2 LQKENI. CDR3 length equals 15 residues. The CDR3 nucleotides are TGTGCCAGCTCACCGGTGTTCCAGGTTCACTACGAGCAGTACTTC. Translating gives CASSPVFQVHYEQYF.

This clonotype was observed a handful of times. The chain couples TRBV7-2 to TRBJ2-3, with D hard to call. V lost 7 bases and J 1 base, leaving 15 bases between the germline ends. The CDR3 spans 15 residues. Germline loops: CDR1 SGHTA, CDR2 FQGNSA. The CDR3 is CASTNRRTGTDTQYF. The CDR3 bases are TGTGCCAGCACCAATAGAAGAACAGGCACAGATACGCAGTATTTT. Based on the CDR3 plus reference TRBV7-2 and TRBJ2-3, the full variable domain is GAGVSQSPSNKVTEKGKDVELRCDPISGHTALYWYRQSLGQGLEFLIYFQGNSAPDKSGLPSDRFSAERTGGSVSTLTIQRTQQEDSAVYLCASTNRRTGTDTQYFGPGTRLTVL.

V gene TRBV7-9 combines with J gene TRBJ2-3, with 8 positions matching TRBD2. This CDR3 is built from 17 residues. The V gene end was trimmed by 4 bases and the J gene end by 3 bases; junction bases not matched to a gene: 12. Germline V gene data show CDR1 as SEHNR and CDR2 as FQNEAQ (reference sequence). CDR3 sequence (DNA): TGTGCCAGCAGCTCCCCGACTAGCGCACGACTAACAGATACGCAGTATTTT. This gives the protein CASSSPTSARLTDTQYF.

A few counts support this clonotype. The chain joins TRBV28 to TRBJ1-4; D is uncertain. The CDR3 has 15 amino acids. The germline gives CDR1 MDHEN, CDR2 SYDVKM. V shed 4 bases and J shed 6 bases, with 15 bases lying between them. CDR3 sequence (DNA): TGTGCCAGCAGTTCCGGAGACGGGGTGTATGAAAAACTGTTTTTT. Amino acid sequence: CASSSGDGVYEKLFF.

Remarks on this clonotype: Since a much larger clone is just one base distant, this may be a read error. The chain links TRBV7-2 to TRBJ2-1, with 8 bases identical to TRBD2. In germline, CDR1 is SGHTA, CDR2 FQGNSA. The junction had 14 bases not matched to a gene; V was cut back by 6 bases and J by 7 bases. The CDR3 is 16 residues long. The CDR3 protein is CASRLLAVVTDNEQFF. CDR3 sequence (DNA): TGTGCCAGCAGATTACTAGCGGTGGTGACTGATAATGAGCAGTTCTTC.

This clonotype turned up a few times. The CDR3 region is CASSFTRFGTDTQYF. The CDR3 DNA reads TGTGCCAGCAGTTTCACGCGGTTTGGCACAGATACGCAGTATTTT. V usage is TRBV6-6 and J usage is TRBJ2-3, with D unresolved. CDR1 and CDR2 from the germline V gene are MNHNY and SVGAGI (reference sequence). The CDR3 runs to 15 residues. Trimming cost V 4 bases and J 1 base, with 12 bases left between them.

The chain uses TRBV7-8 and TRBJ2-3; 7 bases align to TRBD2. The CDR3 sequence is 14 residues long. V lost 5 bases, J lost 4 bases, and 6 bases stayed unmatched. Germline CDR1 reads SGHVS; CDR2 reads FQNEAQ. The CDR3 DNA reads as TGTGCCAGCAGCCAAAAGACTAGCTCAGATACGCAGTATTTT. Amino acids: CASSQKTSSDTQYF. Based on the CDR3 plus reference TRBV7-8 and TRBJ2-3, the full variable domain is GAGVSQSPRYKVAKRGQDVALRCDPISGHVSLFWYQQALGQGPEFLTYFQNEAQLDKSGLPSDRFFAERPEGSVSTLKIQRTQQEDSAVYLCASSQKTSSDTQYFGPGTRLTVL.